This TCR beta chain was profiled in a study of CD8 T cells in ankylosing spondylitis. This clonotype was counted only a few times. A single record per CDR3 protein comes from TCRdb applying MiXCR to the 5' RACE reads. Found here are approximately 250,000 distinct CDR3 sequences, 32% of them singletons; the top ten hold roughly 4.2%. V shed 7 bases and J shed 0 bases, with 14 bases lying between them. CDR3 size: 14 residues. Germline CDR1 is SGHRS and CDR2 is YFSETQ. This clonotype was sampled from a male donor with ankylosing spondylitis or in good health (not recorded which). The chain recombines TRBV5-1 with TRBJ2-7; D perhaps matches TRBD1 (5 bases). The sequenced sample was blood, either unsorted or a sorted T cell fraction (not recorded which). Here the CDR3 reads CASAPQTASYEQYF. CDR3 bases: TGCGCCAGCGCCCCCCAGACAGCCTCCTACGAGCAGTACTTC. Full variable domain (remainder filled in from reference TRBV5-1 and TRBJ2-7): KAGVTQTPRYLIKTRGQQVTLSCSPISGHRSVSWYQQTPGQGLQFLFEYFSETQRNKGNFPGRFSGRQFSNSRSEMNVSTLELGDSALYLCASAPQTASYEQYFGPGTRLTVT.